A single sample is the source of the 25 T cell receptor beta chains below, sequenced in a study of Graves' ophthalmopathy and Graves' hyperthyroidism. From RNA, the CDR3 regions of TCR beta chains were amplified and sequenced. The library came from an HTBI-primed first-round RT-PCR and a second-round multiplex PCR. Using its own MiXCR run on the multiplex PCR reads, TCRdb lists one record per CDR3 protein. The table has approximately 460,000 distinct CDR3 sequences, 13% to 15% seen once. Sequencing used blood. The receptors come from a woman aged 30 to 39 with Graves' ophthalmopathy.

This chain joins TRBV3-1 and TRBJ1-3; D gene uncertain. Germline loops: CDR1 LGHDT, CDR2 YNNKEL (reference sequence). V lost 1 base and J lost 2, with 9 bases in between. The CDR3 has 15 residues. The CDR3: CASSQGPETGNTIYF. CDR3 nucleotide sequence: TGTGCCAGCAGCCAAGGGCCGGAAACTGGAAACACCATATATTTT.

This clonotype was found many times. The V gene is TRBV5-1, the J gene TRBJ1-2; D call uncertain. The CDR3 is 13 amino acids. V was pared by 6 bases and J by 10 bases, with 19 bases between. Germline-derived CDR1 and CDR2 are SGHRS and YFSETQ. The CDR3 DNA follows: TGCGCCAGCACGTTCAGGTCCGGGGAGGCCTACACCTTC. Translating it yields CASTFRSGEAYTF.

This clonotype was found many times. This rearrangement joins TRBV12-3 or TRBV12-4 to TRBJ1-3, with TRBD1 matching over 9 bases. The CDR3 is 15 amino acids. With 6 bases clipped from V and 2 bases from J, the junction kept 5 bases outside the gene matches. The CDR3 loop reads CASRGQGGTGNTIYF. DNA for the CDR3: TGTGCCAGCAGGGGACAGGGAGGAACTGGAAACACCATATATTTT.

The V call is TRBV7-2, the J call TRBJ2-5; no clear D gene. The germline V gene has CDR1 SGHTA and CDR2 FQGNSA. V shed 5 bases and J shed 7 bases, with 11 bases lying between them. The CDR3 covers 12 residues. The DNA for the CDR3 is TGTGCCAGCAGCCCACGAGTTGGGACCCAGTACTTC. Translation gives CASSPRVGTQYF.

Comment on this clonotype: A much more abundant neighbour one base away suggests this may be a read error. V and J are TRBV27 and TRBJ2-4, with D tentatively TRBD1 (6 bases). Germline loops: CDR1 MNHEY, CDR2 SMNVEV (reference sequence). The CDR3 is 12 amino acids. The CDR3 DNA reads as TGTGCCAGCAGGGGGGCCAAAAACATGCAGTACTTC. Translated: CASRGAKNMQYF.

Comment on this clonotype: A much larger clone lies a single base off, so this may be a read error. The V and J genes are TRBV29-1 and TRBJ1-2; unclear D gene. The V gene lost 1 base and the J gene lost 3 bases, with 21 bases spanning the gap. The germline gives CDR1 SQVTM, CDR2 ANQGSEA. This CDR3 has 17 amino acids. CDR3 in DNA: TGCAGCGTTGAAGGGGGTACTTCAGACAACGCTTACTATGGCTACACCTTC. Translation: CSVEGGTSDNAYYGYTF.

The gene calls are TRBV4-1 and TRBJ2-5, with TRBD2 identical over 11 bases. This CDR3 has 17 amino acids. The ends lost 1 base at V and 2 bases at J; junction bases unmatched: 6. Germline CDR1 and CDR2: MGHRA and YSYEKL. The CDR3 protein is CASSQGMGLAEQETQYF. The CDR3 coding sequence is TGCGCCAGCAGCCAAGGGATGGGACTAGCGGAACAAGAGACCCAGTACTTC.

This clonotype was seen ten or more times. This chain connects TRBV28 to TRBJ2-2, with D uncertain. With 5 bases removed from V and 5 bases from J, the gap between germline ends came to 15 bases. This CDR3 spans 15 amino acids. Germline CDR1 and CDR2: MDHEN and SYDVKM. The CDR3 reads CASSRTNLPTGELFF. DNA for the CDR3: TGTGCCAGCAGTCGGACCAACCTCCCTACCGGGGAGCTGTTTTTT.

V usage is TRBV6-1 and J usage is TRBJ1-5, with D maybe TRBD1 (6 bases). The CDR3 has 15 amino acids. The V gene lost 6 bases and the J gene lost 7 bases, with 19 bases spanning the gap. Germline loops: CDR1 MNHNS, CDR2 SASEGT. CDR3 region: CASSLGGGAAQPQHF. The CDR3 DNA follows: TGTGCCAGCAGCCTCGGGGGGGGGGCTGCGCAGCCCCAGCATTTT.

CDR3 residues: CASSDRGEEQETQYF. CDR3 coding DNA: TGTGCCAGCAGCGATCGCGGGGAGGAACAAGAGACCCAGTACTTC. This rearrangement joins TRBV7-8 to TRBJ2-5; a weak D match, TRBD2 (6 bases). The germline V gene encodes CDR1 SGHVS and CDR2 FQNEAQ. The CDR3 loop spans 15 amino acids. The ends were cut back, 5 bases at V and 2 bases at J, with 15 bases in the middle.

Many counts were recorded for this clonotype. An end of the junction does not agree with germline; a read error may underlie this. The DNA of the CDR3 is TGTGCCAGCAGTTTAGCGACAGGGAGGGCCAAAAACATTAAGTACTTC. This encodes CASSLATGRAKNIKYF. The gene calls are TRBV28 and TRBJ2-4, with D perhaps assigned TRBD1 or TRBD2 (7 bases each). This CDR3 has 16 residues. Germline CDR1 MDHEN, CDR2 SYDVKM.

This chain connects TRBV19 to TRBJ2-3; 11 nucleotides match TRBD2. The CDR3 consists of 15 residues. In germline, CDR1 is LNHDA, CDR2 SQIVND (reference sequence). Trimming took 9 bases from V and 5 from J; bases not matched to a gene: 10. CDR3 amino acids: CASSFVAGGVDTQYF. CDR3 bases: TGTGCCAGCAGCTTCGTAGCGGGGGGGGTAGATACGCAGTATTTT.

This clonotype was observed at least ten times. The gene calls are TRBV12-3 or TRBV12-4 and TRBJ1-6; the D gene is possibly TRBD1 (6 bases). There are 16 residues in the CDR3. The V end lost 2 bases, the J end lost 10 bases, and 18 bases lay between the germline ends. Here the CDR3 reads CASSLSPGLGGSPLHF. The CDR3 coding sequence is TGTGCCAGCAGTTTAAGTCCAGGTCTAGGGGGGTCACCCCTCCACTTT.

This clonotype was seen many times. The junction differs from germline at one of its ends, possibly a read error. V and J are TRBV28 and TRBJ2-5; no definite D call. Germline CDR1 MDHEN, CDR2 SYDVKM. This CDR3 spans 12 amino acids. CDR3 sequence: CASSLYQETQYF. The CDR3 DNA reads TGCGCCAGCAGCTTGTACCAAGAGACCCAGTACTTC.

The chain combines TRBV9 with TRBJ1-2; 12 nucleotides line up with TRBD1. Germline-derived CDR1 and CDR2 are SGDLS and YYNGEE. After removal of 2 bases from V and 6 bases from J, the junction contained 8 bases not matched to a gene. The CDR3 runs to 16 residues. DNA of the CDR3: TGTGCCAGCAGCGTTACCCGGGACAGGGGGCTTGATGGCTACACCTTC. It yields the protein CASSVTRDRGLDGYTF.

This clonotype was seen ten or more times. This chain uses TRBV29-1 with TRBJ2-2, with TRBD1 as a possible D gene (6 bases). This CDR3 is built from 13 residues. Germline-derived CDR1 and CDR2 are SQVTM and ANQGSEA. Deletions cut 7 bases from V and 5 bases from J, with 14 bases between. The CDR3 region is CSGTTGETGELFF. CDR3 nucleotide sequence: TGCAGCGGTACGACAGGTGAAACCGGGGAGCTGTTTTTT.

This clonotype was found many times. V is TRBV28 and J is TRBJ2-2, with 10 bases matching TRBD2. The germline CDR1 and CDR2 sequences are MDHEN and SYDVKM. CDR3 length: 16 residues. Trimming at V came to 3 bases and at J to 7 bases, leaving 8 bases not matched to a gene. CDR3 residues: CASSFVPRTSGGELFF. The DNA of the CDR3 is TGTGCCAGCAGTTTTGTTCCGAGGACTAGCGGCGGGGAGCTGTTTTTT.

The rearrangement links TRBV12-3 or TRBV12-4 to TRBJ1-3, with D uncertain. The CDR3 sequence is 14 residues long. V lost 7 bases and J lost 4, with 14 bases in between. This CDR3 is CASILPNGGNTIYF. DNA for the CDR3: TGTGCCAGCATACTACCCAATGGCGGAAACACCATATATTTT.

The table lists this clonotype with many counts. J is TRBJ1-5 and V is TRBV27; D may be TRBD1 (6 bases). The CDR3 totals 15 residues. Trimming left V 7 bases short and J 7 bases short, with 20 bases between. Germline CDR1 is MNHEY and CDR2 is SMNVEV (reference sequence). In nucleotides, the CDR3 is TGTGCCAGCATGTTCAAGCAGGGGCCGGGACAGCCCCAGCATTTT. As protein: CASMFKQGPGQPQHF.

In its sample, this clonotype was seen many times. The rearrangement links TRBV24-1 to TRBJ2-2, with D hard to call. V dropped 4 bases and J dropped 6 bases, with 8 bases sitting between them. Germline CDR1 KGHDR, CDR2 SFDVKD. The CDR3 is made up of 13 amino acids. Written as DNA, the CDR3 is TGTGCCACCAGTGACCCGGACGCCGGGGAGCTGTTTTTT. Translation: CATSDPDAGELFF.

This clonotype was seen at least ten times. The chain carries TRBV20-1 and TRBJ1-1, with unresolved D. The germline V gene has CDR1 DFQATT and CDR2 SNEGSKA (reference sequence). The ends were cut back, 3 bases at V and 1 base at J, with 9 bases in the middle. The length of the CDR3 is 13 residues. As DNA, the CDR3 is TGCAGTGCTAGCTGGGCGGGGAACACTGAAGCTTTCTTT. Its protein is CSASWAGNTEAFF.

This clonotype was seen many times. The CDR3 DNA reads TGCGCCAGCAGCCAGAAACCGCAACCCGGACCGAACACCGGGGAGCTGTTTTTT. It encodes CASSQKPQPGPNTGELFF. The J gene is TRBJ2-2, the V gene TRBV4-1; no definite D call. Per germline, CDR1 MGHRA and CDR2 YSYEKL. Trimming stripped 3 bases from V and 0 bases from J, with 17 bases between. The CDR3 has 18 residues.

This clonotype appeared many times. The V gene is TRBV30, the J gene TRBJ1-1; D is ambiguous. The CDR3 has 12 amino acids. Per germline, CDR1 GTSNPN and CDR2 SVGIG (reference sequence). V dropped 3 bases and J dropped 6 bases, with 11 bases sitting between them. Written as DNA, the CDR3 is TGTGCCTGGAGCCCGGGAGGAGCTGAAGCTTTCTTT. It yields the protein CAWSPGGAEAFF. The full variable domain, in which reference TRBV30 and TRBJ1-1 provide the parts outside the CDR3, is SQTIHQWPATLVQPVGSPLSLECTVEGTSNPNLYWYRQAAGRGLQLLFYSVGIGQISSEVPQNLSASRPQDRQFILSSKKLLLSDSGFYLCAWSPGGAEAFFGQGTRLTVV.

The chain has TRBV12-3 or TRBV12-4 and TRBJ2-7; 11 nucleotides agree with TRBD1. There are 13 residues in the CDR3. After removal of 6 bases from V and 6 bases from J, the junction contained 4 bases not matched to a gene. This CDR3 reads CASRGDRGSEQYF. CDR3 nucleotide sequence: TGTGCCAGCAGAGGGGACAGGGGGAGCGAGCAGTACTTC.

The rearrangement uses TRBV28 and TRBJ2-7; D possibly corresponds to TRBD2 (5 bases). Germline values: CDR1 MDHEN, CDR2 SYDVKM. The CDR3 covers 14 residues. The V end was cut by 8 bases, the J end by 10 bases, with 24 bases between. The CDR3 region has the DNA TGTGCCAGCTGCTCCGGGATGGTGACGGGCGATCAGTACTTC. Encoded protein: CASCSGMVTGDQYF.